This T cell receptor beta chain was observed in a study of cytomegalovirus exposure and HLA in healthy donors. About the research overall: Early released data comprised about 90 million unique TCRs from HLA-typed donors.

Germline CDR1 is MDHEN and CDR2 is SYDVKM. The V segment lost 2 bases and the J segment 4 bases; nucleotides outside the gene matches: 1. CDR3 length equals 13 residues. Findings and caveats of the study: Earlier analysis found most TCR beta V segments productive about 90% or about 30% of the time. A highly shared variant cluster was judged a likely technical artifact.

This clone turned up a few times. What it binds is unknown. Vbeta (60) and Jbeta (13) primers were used in the PCR. The method was immunoSEQ multiplex PCR; TCRdb's version includes in-frame clones alone and lacks a portion of them. The profile shows about 85,000 clones, about 66% of them singletons. The receptor comes from a man aged 25-40 years in good health and CMV-seronegative. The sequencing input was PBMCs. The chain is built from TRBV28 and TRBJ1-1; 7 bases fit TRBD1. The DNA for the CDR3 is TGTGCCAGCAGTTTACCAGGGGGCACTGAAGCTTTCTTT. Residues: CASSLPGGTEAFF. Full variable domain (missing parts from reference TRBV28 and TRBJ1-1): DVKVTQSSRYLVKRTGEKVFLECVQDMDHENMFWYRQDPGLGLRLIYFSYDVKMKEKGDIPEGYSVSREKKERFSLILESASTNQTSMYLCASSLPGGTEAFFGQGTRLTVV.